This T cell receptor beta chain was profiled in a study of CD8 T cells in Susac syndrome. The study's findings and limits: Clonal expansion of Susac CD8+ cells peaked in TEMRA cells, and it also peaked in active patients.

Note on this clonotype: Its cognate antigen is unknown.

RNA amounts of roughly 0.5 to 1 ug underwent reverse transcription with random hexamers. Amplification of TCR beta CDR3 across 54 Vbeta and 13 Jbeta was performed with immunoSEQ multiplex PCR. TCRdb re-called the immunoSEQ multiplex PCR reads through MiXCR, storing one row per CDR3 protein. The sample lists nearly 110,000 distinct CDR3 sequences; approximately 93% were seen once. Germline V gene sequence: CDR1 LGHDT, CDR2 YNNKEL (reference sequence). Trimming stripped 3 bases from V and 1 base from J, with 12 bases between. The CDR3 runs to 16 residues. TEMRA cells were FACS-enriched, while CD8+ and CD4+ T cells were negatively isolated.

The receptor comes from a human donor with Susac syndrome. V and J are TRBV3-1 and TRBJ2-2; tentative D call: TRBD1 (6 bases). Material: CD8+ T cells from PBMCs. The CDR3 loop is CASSHHRDKNTGELFF. CDR3 nucleotide sequence: TGTGCCAGCAGCCACCACAGGGATAAGAACACCGGGGAGCTGTTTTTT.